Shown below are 8 T cell receptor beta chains from a single sample sequenced in a study of a mutant IDH1 vaccine in newly diagnosed glioma. Clones were read by immunoSEQ multiplex PCR, and TCRdb kept only the in-frame ones, dropping some. The table lists fewer than 100,000 clones, 90% to 95% of them singletons, with about 0.6% in the top ten. Time point noted: week 5, during vaccination. Every vaccine dose comprised 300 ug of mutant IDH1 20-mer peptide plus topical imiquimod. Which antigens these TCRs recognize remains unknown. Here the sequenced sample was PBMCs, taken from a glioma patient whose treatment included an IDH1 peptide vaccine. Receptor source: a woman aged 50 to 60 with glioma.

The J gene is TRBJ2-7, the V gene TRBV7-9; 11 nucleotides align to TRBD1. The trim removed 2 bases at V and 6 bases at J, leaving 6 bases unmatched. This CDR3 is built from 15 residues. CDR1 is SEHNR, CDR2 FQNEAQ, per germline (reference sequence). For the CDR3, the DNA is TGTGCCAGCAGCTTACCGGGACAGGGGGGAACCGAGCAGTACTTC. This encodes CASSLPGQGGTEQYF.

The rearrangement joins TRBV5-8 to TRBJ2-1, with D perhaps matching TRBD1 (5 bases). Germline-derived CDR1 and CDR2 are SGHTS and YDEGEE. V was cut by 3 bases and J by 0 bases, with 13 bases left in between. There are 16 residues in the CDR3. This chain's CDR3 is CASSYEQGISYNEQFF. The CDR3 nucleotides are TGTGCCAGCAGCTACGAGCAGGGTATCTCCTACAATGAGCAGTTCTTC.

The rearrangement uses TRBV5-1 and TRBJ2-3; TRBD2 matches at 11 bases. Per germline, CDR1 SGHRS and CDR2 YFSETQ. There are 17 residues in the CDR3. The ends lost 1 base at V and 0 bases at J; junction bases unmatched: 4. Here the CDR3 DNA reads TGCGCCAGCAGCTTGTCCATAGCGGGAGGGAGCACAGATACGCAGTATTTT. Protein sequence: CASSLSIAGGSTDTQYF.

The V and J genes are TRBV27 and TRBJ2-1; D is undetermined. Trimming cost V 0 bases and J 2 bases, with 8 bases left between them. The CDR3 has 15 amino acids. CDR1 and CDR2 from the germline V gene are MNHEY and SMNVEV (reference sequence). Here the CDR3 DNA reads TGTGCCAGCAGTTTATCAAGGTTACCCTACAATGAGCAGTTCTTC. Its translation: CASSLSRLPYNEQFF.

Here the CDR3 reads CASSWTVNQPQHF. The CDR3 coding sequence is TGTGCCAGCAGTTGGACAGTCAATCAGCCCCAGCATTTT. The V gene is TRBV27, the J gene TRBJ1-5; TRBD1 might be the D (6 bases). V shed 4 bases and J shed 3 bases, with 7 bases lying between them. The CDR3 consists of 13 residues. Germline CDR1 and CDR2: MNHEY and SMNVEV (reference sequence).

The chain employs TRBV10-3 and TRBJ1-1, with D unclear. This CDR3 is 14 amino acids long. CDR1 is ENHRY and CDR2 is SYGVKD in the germline V gene. Trimming stripped 7 bases from V and 3 bases from J, with 15 bases between. CDR3 in DNA: TGTGCCATCAAAGCTCTCCGGGGAGACACTGAAGCTTTCTTT. This codes for CAIKALRGDTEAFF.

This chain links TRBV5-6 with TRBJ2-5; 10 nucleotides match TRBD2. Germline-derived CDR1 and CDR2 are SGHDT and YYEEEE. The CDR3 consists of 16 residues. V lost 0 bases, J lost 5 bases, and 7 bases stayed unmatched. The CDR3 bases are TGTGCCAGCAGCTTGGCGGCTAGCGGGAGCGGGGAGACCCAGTACTTC. It specifies CASSLAASGSGETQYF.

This clone was picked up one time. The CDR3 reads CASSVGGRNTGELFF. CDR3 DNA sequence: TGTGCCAGCAGCGTGGGGGGACGGAACACCGGGGAGCTGTTTTTT. This chain joins TRBV9 and TRBJ2-2; a possible D gene is TRBD2 (6 bases). The germline gives CDR1 SGDLS, CDR2 YYNGEE. V gave up 2 bases and J gave up 1 base, with 9 bases separating them. The CDR3 runs 15 residues. Full variable domain (missing parts from reference TRBV9 and TRBJ2-2): DSGVTQTPKHLITATGQRVTLRCSPRSGDLSVYWYQQSLDQGLQFLIQYYNGEERAKGNILERFSAQQFPDLHSELNLSSLELGDSALYFCASSVGGRNTGELFFGEGSRLTVL.